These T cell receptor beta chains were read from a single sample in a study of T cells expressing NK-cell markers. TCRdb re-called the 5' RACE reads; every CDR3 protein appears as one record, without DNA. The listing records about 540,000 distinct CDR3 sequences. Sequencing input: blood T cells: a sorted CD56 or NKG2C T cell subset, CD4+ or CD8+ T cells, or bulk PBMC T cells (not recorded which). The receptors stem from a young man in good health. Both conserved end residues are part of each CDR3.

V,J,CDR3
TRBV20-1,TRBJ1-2,CSARVRTGEYGYTF
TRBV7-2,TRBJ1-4,CASSLVEGTAEKLFF
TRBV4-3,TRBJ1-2,CASSQEGGDGYTF
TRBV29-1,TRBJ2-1,CSVVLGDSYNEQFF
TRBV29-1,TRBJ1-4,CSVGSREGTNEKLFF
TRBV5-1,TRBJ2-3,CASSFSLAGGLTSTDTQYF
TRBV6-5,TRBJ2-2,CASSYWGQGEAAGELFF
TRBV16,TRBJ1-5,CASSQSAAGQPQHF
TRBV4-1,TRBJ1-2,CASSSNRGPNYGYTF
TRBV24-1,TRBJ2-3,CATSDTGTSGSSSTDTQYF
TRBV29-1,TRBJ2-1,CSVRPEDYNEQFF
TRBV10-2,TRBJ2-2,CATDRGRTGELFF
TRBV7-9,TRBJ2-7,CASSLERLYEQYF
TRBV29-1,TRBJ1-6,CSVEAPPEGLHF
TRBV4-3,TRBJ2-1,CASSQGLAGDQFF
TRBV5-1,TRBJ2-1,CASSLRAQVVRDNEQFF
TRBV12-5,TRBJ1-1,CASGLIPDTDAFF
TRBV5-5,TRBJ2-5,CASSAEGDPQETQYF
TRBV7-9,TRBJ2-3,CASSLVTSGLNTQYF
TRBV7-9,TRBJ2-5,CASKSGGREETQYF
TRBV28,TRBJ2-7,CASQLAVTYEQYF
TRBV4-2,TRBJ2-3,CASSHRDTQYF
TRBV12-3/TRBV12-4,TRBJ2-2,CASSPPNRNTGELFF
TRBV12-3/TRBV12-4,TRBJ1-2,CASSLGTGGRNYGYTF
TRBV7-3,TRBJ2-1,CASSLSVENEQFF
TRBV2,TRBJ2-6,CASSEEGTGANVLTF
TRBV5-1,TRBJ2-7,CASSQTGRADEQYF
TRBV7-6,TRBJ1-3,CASSPRGSLTIYF
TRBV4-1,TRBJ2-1,CASSRQFVTSGNDNEQFF
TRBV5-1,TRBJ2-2,CASSVDTGELFF
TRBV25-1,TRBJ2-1,CASSEPSGSLYNEQFF
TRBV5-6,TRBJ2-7,CASSPTGTSGTYEQYF
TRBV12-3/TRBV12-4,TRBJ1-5,CASSLWLTDSNQPQHF
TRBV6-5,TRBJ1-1,CASSSPGTGITAEAFF
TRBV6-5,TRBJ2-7,CASSYSIAPLAYEQYF
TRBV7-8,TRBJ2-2,CASSLVGQTTNTGELFF
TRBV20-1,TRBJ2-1,CSARGWGQGSSYNEQFF
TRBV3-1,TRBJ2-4,CASSQRVKIAKNIQYF
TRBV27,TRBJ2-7,CASKSAYEQYF
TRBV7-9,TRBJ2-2,CASRPRDIRQRELFF
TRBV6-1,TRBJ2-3,CASSADRLGTDTQYF
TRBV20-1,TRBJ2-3,CSARDGQGRSNFPTDTQYF
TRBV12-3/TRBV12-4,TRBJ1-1,CASSQGRANTEAFF
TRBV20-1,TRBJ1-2,CSAVGTALYGYTF
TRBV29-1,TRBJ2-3,CSVGGQGGGDTQYF
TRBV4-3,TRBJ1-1,CASSQVRGGRTEAFF
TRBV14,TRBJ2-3,CASSQVRGDTQYF
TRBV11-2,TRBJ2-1,CASSSITGTPELFF
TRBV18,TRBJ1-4,CASSPRQGRGTEKLFF
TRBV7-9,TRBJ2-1,CASSLDGSLGNEQFF
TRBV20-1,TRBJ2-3,CSARASGFSTDTQYF
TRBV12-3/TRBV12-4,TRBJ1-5,CASSHRDFNQPQHF
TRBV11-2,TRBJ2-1,CASSETPTSRVGDEQFF
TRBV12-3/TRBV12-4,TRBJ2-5,CASSLGGTVQETQYF